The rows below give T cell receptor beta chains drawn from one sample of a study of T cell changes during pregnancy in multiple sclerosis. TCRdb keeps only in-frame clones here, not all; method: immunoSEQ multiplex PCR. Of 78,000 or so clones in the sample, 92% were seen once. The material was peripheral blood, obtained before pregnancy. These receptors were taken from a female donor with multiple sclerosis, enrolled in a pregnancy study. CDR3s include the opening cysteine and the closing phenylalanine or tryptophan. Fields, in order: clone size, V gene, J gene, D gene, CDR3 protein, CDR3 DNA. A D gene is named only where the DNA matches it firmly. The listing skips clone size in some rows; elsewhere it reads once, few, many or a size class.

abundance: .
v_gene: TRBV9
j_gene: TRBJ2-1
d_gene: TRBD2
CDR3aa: CASTAGGQGNEQFF
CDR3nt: TGTGCCAGCACAGCGGGAGGCCAGGGCAATGAGCAGTTCTTC

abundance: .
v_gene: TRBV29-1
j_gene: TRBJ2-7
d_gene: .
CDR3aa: CSARDFTYEQYF
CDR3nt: TGCAGCGCCCGGGACTTTACCTACGAGCAGTACTTC

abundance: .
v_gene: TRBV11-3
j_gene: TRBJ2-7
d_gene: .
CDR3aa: CASSLGSAAKYEQYF
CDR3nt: TGTGCCAGCAGCTTAGGGTCTGCGGCGAAATACGAGCAGTACTTC

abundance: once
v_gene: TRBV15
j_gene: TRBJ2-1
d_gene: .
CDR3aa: CATSRDLSSYNEQFF
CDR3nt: TGTGCCACCAGCCGAGACTTGAGCTCCTACAATGAGCAGTTCTTC

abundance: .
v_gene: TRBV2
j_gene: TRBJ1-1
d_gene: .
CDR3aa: CASRGRAPLGNTEAFF
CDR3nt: TGTGCCAGCAGGGGCAGGGCCCCCCTGGGGAACACTGAAGCTTTCTTT

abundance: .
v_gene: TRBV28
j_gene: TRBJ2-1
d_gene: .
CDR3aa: CASIWGGSYNEQFF
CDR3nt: TGTGCCAGCATCTGGGGCGGATCCTACAATGAGCAGTTCTTC

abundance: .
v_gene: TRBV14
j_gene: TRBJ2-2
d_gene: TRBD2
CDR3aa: CASAAGGPITGELFF
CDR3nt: TGTGCCAGCGCAGCGGGAGGGCCTATCACCGGGGAGCTGTTTTTT

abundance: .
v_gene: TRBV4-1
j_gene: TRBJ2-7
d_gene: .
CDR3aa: CASSQEGGNTVYEQYF
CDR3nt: TGCGCCAGCAGCCAAGAAGGTGGCAATACAGTCTACGAGCAGTACTTC

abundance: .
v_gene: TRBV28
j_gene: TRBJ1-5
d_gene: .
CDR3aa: CASSLPTGFQPQHF
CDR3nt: TGTGCCAGCAGTTTACCCACAGGGTTCCAGCCCCAGCATTTT

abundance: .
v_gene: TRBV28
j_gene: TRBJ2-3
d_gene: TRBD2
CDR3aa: CASSPGGAEDTQYF
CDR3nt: TGTGCCAGCAGTCCCGGGGGGGCGGAAGATACGCAGTATTTT

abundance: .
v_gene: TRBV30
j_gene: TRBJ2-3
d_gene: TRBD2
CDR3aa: CAWKVGGASTDTQYF
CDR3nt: TGTGCCTGGAAGGTGGGAGGGGCTAGCACAGATACGCAGTATTTT

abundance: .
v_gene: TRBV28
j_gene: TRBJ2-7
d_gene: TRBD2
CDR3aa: CATQAGEQYF
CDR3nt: TGTGCCACCCAAGCGGGGGAGCAGTACTTC

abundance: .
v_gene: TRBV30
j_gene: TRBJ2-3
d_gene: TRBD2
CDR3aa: CAWSVGLAGPDTQYF
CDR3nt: TGTGCCTGGAGTGTAGGTCTAGCGGGGCCCGATACGCAGTATTTT

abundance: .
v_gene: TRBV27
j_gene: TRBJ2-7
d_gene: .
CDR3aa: CASRPIGGGEQYF
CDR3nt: TGTGCCAGCAGGCCTATTGGAGGTGGAGAGCAGTACTTC

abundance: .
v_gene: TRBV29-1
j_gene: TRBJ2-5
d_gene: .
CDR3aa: CSGVGGETQYF
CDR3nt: TGCAGCGGGGTCGGGGGTGAGACCCAGTACTTC

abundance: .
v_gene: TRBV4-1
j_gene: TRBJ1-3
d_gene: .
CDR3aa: CASSQDRLEGGSGNTIYF
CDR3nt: TGCGCCAGCAGCCAAGATCGACTGGAGGGAGGTTCTGGAAACACCATATATTTT

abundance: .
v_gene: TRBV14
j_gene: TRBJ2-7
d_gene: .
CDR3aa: CASSRTPDSYEQYF
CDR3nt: TGTGCCAGCAGCCGAACTCCGGACAGCTACGAGCAGTACTTC

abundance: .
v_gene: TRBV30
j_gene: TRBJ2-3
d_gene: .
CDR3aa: CAWSRGIRGLRGTDTQYF
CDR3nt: TGTGCCTGGAGTCGGGGGATTCGTGGGCTCAGGGGCACAGATACGCAGTATTTT

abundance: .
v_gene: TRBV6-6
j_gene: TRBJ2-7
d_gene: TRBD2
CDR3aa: CASSYGGGAYEQYF
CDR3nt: TGTGCCAGCAGTTACGGGGGAGGGGCCTACGAGCAGTACTTC

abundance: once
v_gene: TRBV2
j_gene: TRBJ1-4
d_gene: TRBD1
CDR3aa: CASPHRQTGSTATNEKLFF
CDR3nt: TGTGCCAGCCCGCATAGGCAGACAGGGTCTACGGCAACTAATGAAAAACTGTTTTTT

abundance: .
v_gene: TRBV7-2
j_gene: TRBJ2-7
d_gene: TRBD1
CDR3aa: CASTPGTGPYEQYF
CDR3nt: TGTGCCAGCACCCCCGGGACAGGGCCCTACGAGCAGTACTTC

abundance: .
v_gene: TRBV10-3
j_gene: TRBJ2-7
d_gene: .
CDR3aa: CAISESWFPGGGNEQYF
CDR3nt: TGTGCCATCAGTGAGTCATGGTTTCCGGGAGGGGGCAACGAGCAGTACTTC

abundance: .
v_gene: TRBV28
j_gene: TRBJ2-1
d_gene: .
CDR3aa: CASKEWRSDEQFF
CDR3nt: TGTGCCAGCAAGGAATGGCGGAGCGATGAGCAGTTCTTC

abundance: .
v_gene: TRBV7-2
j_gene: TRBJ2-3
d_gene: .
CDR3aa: CASSLVSLSTDTQYF
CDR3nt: TGTGCCAGCAGCTTAGTTTCCTTGAGCACAGATACGCAGTATTTT

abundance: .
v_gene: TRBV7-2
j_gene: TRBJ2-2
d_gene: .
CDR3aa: CASSLVSRAGELFF
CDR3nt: TGTGCCAGCAGCTTGGTATCGCGAGCCGGGGAGCTGTTTTTT

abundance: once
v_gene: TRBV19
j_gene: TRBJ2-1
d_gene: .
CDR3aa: CASSIFRAGSYNEQFF
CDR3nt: TGTGCCAGTAGTATATTCCGGGCAGGGTCCTACAATGAGCAGTTCTTC

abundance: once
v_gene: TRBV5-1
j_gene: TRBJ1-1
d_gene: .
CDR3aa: CASSVTAGNTEAFF
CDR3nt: TGCGCCAGCAGCGTTACGGCGGGAAACACTGAAGCTTTCTTT

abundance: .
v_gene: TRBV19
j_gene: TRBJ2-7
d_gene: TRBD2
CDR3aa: CASSVSGTSGRFSYEQYF
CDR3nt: TGTGCCAGTAGTGTTTCCGGGACTAGCGGGAGGTTTTCCTACGAGCAGTACTTC

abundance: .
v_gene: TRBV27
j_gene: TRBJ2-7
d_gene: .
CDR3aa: CASSFAGYEQYF
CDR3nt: TGTGCCAGCAGTTTCGCGGGATACGAGCAGTACTTC

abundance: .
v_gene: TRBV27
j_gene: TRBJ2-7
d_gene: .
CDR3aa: CASSFRGSYEQYF
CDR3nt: TGTGCCAGCAGTTTTCGGGGGTCCTACGAGCAGTACTTC

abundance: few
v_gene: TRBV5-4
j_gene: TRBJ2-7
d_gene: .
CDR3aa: CASSDDFYEQYF
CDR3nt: TGTGCCAGCAGCGACGACTTCTACGAGCAGTACTTC

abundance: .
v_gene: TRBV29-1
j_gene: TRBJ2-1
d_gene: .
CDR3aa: CSVSDSGGGNEQFF
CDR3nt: TGCAGCGTCTCGGACAGTGGTGGGGGTAATGAGCAGTTCTTC

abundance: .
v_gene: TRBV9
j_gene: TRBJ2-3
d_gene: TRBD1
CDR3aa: CASSADRTGSTDTQYF
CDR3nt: TGTGCCAGCAGCGCAGATAGGACAGGGTCGACAGATACGCAGTATTTT

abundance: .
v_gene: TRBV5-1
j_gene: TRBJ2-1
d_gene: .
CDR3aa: CASSLGSSTKNNEQFF
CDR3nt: TGCGCCAGCAGCTTGGGCTCGTCTACCAAAAACAATGAGCAGTTCTTC

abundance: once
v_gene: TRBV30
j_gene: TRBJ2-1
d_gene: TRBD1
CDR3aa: CAWSVLGQGALTSGYNEQFF
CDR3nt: TGTGCCTGGAGTGTGCTAGGACAGGGGGCGCTTACTAGCGGCTACAATGAGCAGTTCTTC

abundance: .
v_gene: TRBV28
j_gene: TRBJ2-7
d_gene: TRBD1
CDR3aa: CASSSPGGAYEQYF
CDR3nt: TGTGCCAGCAGTTCCCCAGGGGGCGCGTACGAGCAGTACTTC

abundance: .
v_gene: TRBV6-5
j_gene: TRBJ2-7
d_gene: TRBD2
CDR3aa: CASSYAAGGLEQYF
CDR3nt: TGTGCCAGCAGTTACGCAGCGGGAGGGCTCGAGCAGTACTTC

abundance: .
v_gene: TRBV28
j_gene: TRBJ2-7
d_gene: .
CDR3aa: CASTTGVDEQYF
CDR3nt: TGTGCCAGCACGACGGGAGTCGACGAGCAGTACTTC

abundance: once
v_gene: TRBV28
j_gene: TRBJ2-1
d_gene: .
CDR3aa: CASSLGRNEQFF
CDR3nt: TGTGCCAGCAGTTTAGGTCGGAATGAGCAGTTCTTC

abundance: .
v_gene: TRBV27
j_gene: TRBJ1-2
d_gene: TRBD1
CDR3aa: CASSQPRQGGINGYTF
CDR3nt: TGTGCCAGCAGTCAACCCAGACAGGGAGGCATTAATGGCTACACCTTC

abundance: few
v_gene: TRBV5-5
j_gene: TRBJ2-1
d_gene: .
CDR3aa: CASRLTGDEQFF
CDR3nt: TGTGCCAGCAGGTTGACCGGGGATGAGCAGTTCTTC

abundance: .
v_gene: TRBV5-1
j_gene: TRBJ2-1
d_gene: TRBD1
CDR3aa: CASSLTGGDYNEQFF
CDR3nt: TGCGCCAGCAGCTTGACAGGGGGCGACTACAATGAGCAGTTCTTC

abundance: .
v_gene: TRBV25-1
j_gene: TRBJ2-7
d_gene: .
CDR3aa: CASSESRVVNEQYF
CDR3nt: TGTGCCAGCAGTGAGTCCAGGGTCGTCAACGAGCAGTACTTC

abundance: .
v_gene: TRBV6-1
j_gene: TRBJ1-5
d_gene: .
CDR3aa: CASREGSNQPQHF
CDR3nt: TGTGCCAGCAGGGAGGGAAGCAATCAGCCCCAGCATTTT

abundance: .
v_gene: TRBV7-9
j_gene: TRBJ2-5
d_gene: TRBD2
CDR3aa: CASSLKRLAGSQETQYF
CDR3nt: TGTGCCAGCAGCCTAAAGCGACTAGCGGGAAGCCAAGAGACCCAGTACTTC

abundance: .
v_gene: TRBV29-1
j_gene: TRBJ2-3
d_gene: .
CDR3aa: CSVRGSADTQYF
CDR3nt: TGCAGCGTACGAGGGAGCGCAGATACGCAGTATTTT

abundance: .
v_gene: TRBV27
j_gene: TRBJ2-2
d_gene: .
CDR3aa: CASRFGSGAGELFF
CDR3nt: TGTGCCAGCAGGTTCGGGAGTGGGGCCGGGGAGCTGTTTTTT

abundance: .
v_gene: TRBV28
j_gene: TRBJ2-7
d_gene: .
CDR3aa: CASSLLLRGGSSEAYF
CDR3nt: TGTGCCAGCAGTTTGCTCCTGCGGGGTGGATCTAGTGAGGCGTACTTC

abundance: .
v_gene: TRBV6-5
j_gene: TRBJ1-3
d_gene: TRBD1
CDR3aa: CASSYLGTGTGNTIYF
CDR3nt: TGTGCCAGCAGTTACCTCGGGACAGGGACTGGAAACACCATATATTTT

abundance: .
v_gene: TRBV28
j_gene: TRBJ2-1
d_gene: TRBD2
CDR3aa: CASSGPQAGGLLDEQFF
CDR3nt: TGTGCCAGCAGTGGGCCCCAAGCGGGAGGTCTCCTTGATGAGCAGTTCTTC

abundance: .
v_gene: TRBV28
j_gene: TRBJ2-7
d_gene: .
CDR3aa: CASRGRDLLRYEQYF
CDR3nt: TGTGCCAGCAGGGGTCGGGATCTACTACGTTACGAGCAGTACTTC

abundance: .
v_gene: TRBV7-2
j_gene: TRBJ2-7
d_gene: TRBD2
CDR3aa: CASSPLAGAYEQYF
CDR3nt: TGTGCCAGCAGCCCTCTAGCGGGAGCCTACGAGCAGTACTTC

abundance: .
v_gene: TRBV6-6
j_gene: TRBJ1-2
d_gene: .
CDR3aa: CASSSYRVGYGYTF
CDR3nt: TGTGCCAGCAGTTCCTACAGGGTTGGCTATGGCTACACCTTC

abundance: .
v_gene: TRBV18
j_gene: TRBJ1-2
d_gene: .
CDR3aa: CASSPTDNYGYTF
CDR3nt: TGTGCCAGCTCGCCTACAGATAACTATGGCTACACCTTC

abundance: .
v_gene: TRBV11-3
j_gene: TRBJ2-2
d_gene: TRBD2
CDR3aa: CASSLGLASSGGELFF
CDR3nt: TGTGCCAGCAGCTTAGGACTAGCGTCATCGGGCGGGGAGCTGTTTTTT